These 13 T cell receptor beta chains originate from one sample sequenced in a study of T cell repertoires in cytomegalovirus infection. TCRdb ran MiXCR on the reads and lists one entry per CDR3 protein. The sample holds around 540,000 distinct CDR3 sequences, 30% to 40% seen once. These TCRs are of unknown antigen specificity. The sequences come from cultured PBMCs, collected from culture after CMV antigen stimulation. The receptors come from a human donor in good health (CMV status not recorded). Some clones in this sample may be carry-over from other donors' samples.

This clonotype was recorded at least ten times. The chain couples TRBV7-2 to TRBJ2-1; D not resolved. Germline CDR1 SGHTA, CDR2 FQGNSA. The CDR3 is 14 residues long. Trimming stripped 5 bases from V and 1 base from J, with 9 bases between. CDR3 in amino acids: CASSPARSYNEQFF. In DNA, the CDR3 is TGTGCCAGCAGCCCAGCTAGGTCCTACAATGAGCAGTTCTTC.

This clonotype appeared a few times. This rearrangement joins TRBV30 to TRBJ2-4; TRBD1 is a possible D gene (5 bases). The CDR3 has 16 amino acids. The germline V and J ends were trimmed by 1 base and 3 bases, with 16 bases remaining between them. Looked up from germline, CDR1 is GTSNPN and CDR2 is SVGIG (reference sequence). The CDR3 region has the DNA TGTGCCTGGAGTGAAGCCCAGGGATATAGCAAAAACATTCAGTACTTC. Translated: CAWSEAQGYSKNIQYF. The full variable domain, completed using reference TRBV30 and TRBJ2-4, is SQTIHQWPATLVQPVGSPLSLECTVEGTSNPNLYWYRQAAGRGLQLLFYSVGIGQISSEVPQNLSASRPQDRQFILSSKKLLLSDSGFYLCAWSEAQGYSKNIQYFGAGTRLSVL.

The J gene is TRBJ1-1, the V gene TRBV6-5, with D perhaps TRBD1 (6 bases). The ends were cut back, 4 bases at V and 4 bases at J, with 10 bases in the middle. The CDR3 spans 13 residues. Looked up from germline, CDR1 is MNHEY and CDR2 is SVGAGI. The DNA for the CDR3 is TGTGCCAGCAGTTCCAGGGGCGGCACTGAAGCTTTCTTT. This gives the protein CASSSRGGTEAFF.

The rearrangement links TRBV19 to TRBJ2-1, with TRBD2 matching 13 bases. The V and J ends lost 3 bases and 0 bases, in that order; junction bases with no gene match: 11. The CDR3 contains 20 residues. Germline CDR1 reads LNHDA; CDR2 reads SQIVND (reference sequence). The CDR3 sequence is CASSITAFGTSGISYNEQFF. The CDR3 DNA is TGTGCCAGTAGTATCACGGCTTTCGGGACTAGCGGGATCTCCTACAATGAGCAGTTCTTC. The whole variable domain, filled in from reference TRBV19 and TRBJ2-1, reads DGGITQSPKYLFRKEGQNVTLSCEQNLNHDAMYWYRQDPGQGLRLIYYSQIVNDFQKGDIAEGYSVSREKKESFPLTVTSAQKNPTAFYLCASSITAFGTSGISYNEQFFGPGTRLTVL.

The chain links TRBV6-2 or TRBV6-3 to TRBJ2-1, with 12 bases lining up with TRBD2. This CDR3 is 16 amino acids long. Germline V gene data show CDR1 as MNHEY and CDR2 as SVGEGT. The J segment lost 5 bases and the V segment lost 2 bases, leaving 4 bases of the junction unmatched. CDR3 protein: CASSYPSGRANNEQFF. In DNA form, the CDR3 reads TGTGCCAGCAGTTACCCTAGCGGGAGGGCCAACAATGAGCAGTTCTTC.

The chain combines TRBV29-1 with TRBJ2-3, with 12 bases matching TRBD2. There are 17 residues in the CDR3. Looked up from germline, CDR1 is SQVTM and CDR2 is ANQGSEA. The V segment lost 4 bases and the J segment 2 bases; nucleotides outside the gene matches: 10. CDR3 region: CSVVPTLAGGLTDTQYF. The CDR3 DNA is TGCAGCGTTGTCCCCACACTAGCGGGAGGACTCACAGATACGCAGTATTTT.

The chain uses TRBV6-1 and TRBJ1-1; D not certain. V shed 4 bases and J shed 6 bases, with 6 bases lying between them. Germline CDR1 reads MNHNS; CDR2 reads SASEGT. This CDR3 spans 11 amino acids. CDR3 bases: TGTGCCAGCAGTGTGATTTCTGAAGCTTTCTTT. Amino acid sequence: CASSVISEAFF.

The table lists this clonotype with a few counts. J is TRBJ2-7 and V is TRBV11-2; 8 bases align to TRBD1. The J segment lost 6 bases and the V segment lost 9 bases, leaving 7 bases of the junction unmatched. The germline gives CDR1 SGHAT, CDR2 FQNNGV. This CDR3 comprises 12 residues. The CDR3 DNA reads TGTGCCAGTCAGACAGGGGACCTCGAGCAGTACGTC. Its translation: CASQTGDLEQYV.

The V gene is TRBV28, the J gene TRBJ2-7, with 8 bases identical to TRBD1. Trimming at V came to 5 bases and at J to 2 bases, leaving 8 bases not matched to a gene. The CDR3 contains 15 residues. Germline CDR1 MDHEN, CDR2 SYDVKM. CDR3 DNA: TGTGCCAGCAGTAGCACCGGGACAGGTCCCTACGAGCAGTACTTC. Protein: CASSSTGTGPYEQYF. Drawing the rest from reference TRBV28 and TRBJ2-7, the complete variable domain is DVKVTQSSRYLVKRTGEKVFLECVQDMDHENMFWYRQDPGLGLRLIYFSYDVKMKEKGDIPEGYSVSREKKERFSLILESASTNQTSMYLCASSSTGTGPYEQYFGPGTRLTVT.

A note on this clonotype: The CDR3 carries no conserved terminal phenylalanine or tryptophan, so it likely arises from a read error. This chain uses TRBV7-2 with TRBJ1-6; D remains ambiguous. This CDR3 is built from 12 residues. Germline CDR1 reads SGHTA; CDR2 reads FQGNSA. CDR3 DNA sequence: TGTCCCAGCAGTCGAGATAATTCACCCCTCCACCTT. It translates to CPSSRDNSPLHL.

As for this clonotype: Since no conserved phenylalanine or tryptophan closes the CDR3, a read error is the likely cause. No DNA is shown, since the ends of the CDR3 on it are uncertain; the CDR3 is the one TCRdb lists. This CDR3 reads CSVEDRATGGSPQGV. V and J are TRBV29-1 and TRBJ2-1; TRBD1, the table's D call, lacks a check against the DNA. Germline CDR1 reads SQVTM; CDR2 reads ANQGSEA. The CDR3 has 15 amino acids, counting both end residues.

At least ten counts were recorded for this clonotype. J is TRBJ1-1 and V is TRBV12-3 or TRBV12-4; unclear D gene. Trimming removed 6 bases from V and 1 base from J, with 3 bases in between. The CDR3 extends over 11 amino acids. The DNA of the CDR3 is TGTGCCAGCAGGAAGAACACTGAAGCTTTCTTT. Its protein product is CASRKNTEAFF.

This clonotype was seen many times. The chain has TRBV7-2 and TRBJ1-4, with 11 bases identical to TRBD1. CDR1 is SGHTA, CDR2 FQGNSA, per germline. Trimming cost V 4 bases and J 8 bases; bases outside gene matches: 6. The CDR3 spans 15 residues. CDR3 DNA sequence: TGTGCCAGCAGCTACACCGGGACAGGGGGAGAAAAACTGTTTTTT. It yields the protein CASSYTGTGGEKLFF.